Listed here is a single T cell receptor beta chain. This entry belongs to a study of blood T cell repertoires in COVID-19. Across the study: COVID-19 samples from acute and convalescent phases originated in the United States, Italy and Spain. PBMCs, B-cell-depleted T cells, or T cells were the source of the cDNA or gDNA that made up the material.

In the original workflow: Estimated nucleated cell counts came from reference gene primer amplification. Only in-frame clones appear in the TCRdb table, and some are missing; sequencing was by immunoSEQ multiplex PCR. V, J and clone size were drawn from that table, and D and trimming were deduced from the DNA. The profile shows around 52,000 clones, over 70% of them singletons. The ends lost 5 bases at V and 3 bases at J; junction bases unmatched: 11. CDR1 MNHNY and CDR2 SVGAGI come from the germline V gene (reference sequence). This CDR3 has 18 residues. Sequenced: peripheral blood. This TCR was sampled from a human donor in a cohort sampled during active COVID-19. The rearrangement uses TRBV6-6 and TRBJ2-2; 11 nucleotides agree with TRBD2. The CDR3 here is CASSPLASGGPHTGELFF. CDR3 nucleotides: TGTGCCAGCAGTCCCCTTGCTAGCGGGGGGCCCCACACCGGGGAGCTGTTTTTT.